This T cell receptor (beta chain) was sequenced in a study of blood T cell repertoires in COVID-19. For the study at large: Acute and convalescent COVID-19 specimens originated in the United States, Italy and Spain.

TCRdb's copy holds only in-frame clones and misses some; the assay was immunoSEQ multiplex PCR. The table has some 200,000 clones, 75% to 80% seen once; the top ten hold less than 30%. V lost 2 bases, J lost 7 bases, and 10 bases lay in between. Germline assignment: CDR1 MNHNS and CDR2 SASEGT. This CDR3 is built from 13 residues. The clonotype originates from a woman in her 70s with acute or convalescent COVID-19. V is TRBV6-1 and J is TRBJ2-3; D possibly corresponds to TRBD1 (5 bases). Specimen: peripheral blood. CDR3 nucleotides: TGTGCCAGCAGTGAATCAGGGATAAATACGCAGTATTTT. It encodes CASSESGINTQYF.